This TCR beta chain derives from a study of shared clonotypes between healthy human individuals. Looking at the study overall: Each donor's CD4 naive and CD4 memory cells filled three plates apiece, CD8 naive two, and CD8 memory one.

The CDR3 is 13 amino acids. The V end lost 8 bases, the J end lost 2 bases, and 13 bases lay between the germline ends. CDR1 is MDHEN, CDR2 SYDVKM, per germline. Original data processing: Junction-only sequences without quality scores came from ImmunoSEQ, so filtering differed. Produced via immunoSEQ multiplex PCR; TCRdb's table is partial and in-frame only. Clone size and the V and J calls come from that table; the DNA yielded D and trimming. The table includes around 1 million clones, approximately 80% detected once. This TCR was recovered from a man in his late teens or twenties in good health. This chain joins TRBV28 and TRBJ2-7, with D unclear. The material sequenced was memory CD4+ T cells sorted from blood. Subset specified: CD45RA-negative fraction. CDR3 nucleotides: TGTGCCAGCGGATTAGGGTCCCCCTACGAGCAGTACTTC. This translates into CASGLGSPYEQYF.